This TCR beta chain was sequenced during a study of blood T cell repertoires in COVID-19. In its sample, this clone was seen a few times. The table came from immunoSEQ multiplex PCR; TCRdb's copy has only in-frame clones and leaves some out. The table includes 250,000 to 350,000 clones, about nine tenths detected once. The germline V gene has CDR1 SEHNR and CDR2 FQNEAQ (reference sequence). J was trimmed by 5 bases and V by 6 bases; bases with no gene match: 13. The CDR3 covers 16 residues. The sequenced material came from peripheral blood. The V call is TRBV7-9, the J call TRBJ2-7; 10 bases fit TRBD1. This clonotype originated in a man aged 18 to 30 with active or convalescent COVID-19. As DNA, the CDR3 is TGTGCCAGCAGTCCCCCCCGGGACAGGGGTCAGCACGAGCAGTACTTC. Translating it yields CASSPPRDRGQHEQYF.